This TCR beta chain was retrieved from a study of cytomegalovirus exposure and HLA in healthy donors. Findings and limits, study-wide: CMV serostatus stood as the only immune exposure information on hand. According to an earlier analysis, most TCR beta V segments yielded productive rearrangements about 87% or about 30% of the time. A later analysis linked a missense variant in DCLRE1C to the trimming of TCR beta V and J genes.

Details on this clone: Its antigen is not identified.

Amplification used 60 Vbeta primers and 13 Jbeta primers. Profiled with immunoSEQ multiplex PCR; TCRdb holds only in-frame clones, not every one. Of under 200,000 clones listed, approximately 80% are singletons. CDR3 length equals 18 residues. Sequenced material: PBMCs. The V call is TRBV21-1, the J call TRBJ2-7; TRBD2, the D gene given by the table, was not confirmed from the DNA. TRBV21-1 is given as a pseudogene. The receptor was isolated from a male donor in good health and CMV-seropositive. CDR3 amino acids: CASSKDRRNSIRSNEQYF. In DNA, the CDR3 is TGTGCCAGCAGCAAAGACCGGAGGAACAGTATTAGGTCTAACGAGCAGTACTTC.